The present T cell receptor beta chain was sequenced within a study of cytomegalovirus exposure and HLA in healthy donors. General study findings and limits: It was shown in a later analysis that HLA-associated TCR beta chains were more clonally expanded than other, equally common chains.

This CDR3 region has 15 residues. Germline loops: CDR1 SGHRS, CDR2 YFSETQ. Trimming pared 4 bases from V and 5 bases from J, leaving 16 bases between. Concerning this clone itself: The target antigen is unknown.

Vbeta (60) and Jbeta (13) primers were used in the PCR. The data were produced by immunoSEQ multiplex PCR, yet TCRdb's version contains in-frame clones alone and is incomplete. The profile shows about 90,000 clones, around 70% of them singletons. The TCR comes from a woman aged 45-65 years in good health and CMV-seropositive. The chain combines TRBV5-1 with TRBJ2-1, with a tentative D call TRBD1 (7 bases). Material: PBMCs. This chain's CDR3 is CASSASGGKNNEQFF. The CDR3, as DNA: TGCGCCAGCAGCGCCTCAGGGGGGAAGAACAATGAGCAGTTCTTC.